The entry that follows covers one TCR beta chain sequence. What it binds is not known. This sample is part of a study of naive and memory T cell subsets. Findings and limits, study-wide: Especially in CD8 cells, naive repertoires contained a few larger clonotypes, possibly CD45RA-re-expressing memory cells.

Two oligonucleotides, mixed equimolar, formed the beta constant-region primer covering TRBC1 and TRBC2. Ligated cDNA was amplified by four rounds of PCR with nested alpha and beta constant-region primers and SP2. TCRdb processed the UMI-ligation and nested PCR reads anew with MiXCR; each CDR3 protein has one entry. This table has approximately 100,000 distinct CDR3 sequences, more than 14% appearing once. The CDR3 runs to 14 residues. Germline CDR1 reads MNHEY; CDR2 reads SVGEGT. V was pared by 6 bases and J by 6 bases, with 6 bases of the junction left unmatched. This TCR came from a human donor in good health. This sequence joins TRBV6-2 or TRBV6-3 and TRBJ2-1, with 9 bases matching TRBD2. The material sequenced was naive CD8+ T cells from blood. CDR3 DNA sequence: TGTGCCAGCAGCTTGCTGACTAGCGGCAATGAGCAGTTCTTC. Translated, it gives CASSLLTSGNEQFF.